One sample yielded the 9 T cell receptor beta chains listed below, sequenced in a study of blood T cells in healthy people across ages. A second roughly 6 to 11 cycle PCR used barcoded and J-beta primers. TCRdb re-derived calls from the 5' RACE reads in MiXCR, one entry per CDR3 protein. The sample has 1.5 million to 2 million distinct CDR3 sequences, 25% to 30% seen once. Material for sequencing was blood. These receptors were collected from a woman in her twenties or thirties in good health.

This CDR3 reads CASSSSGGGRNEQFF. The CDR3 DNA follows: TGTGCCAGCAGCAGTAGCGGGGGGGGCAGGAATGAGCAGTTCTTC. The rearrangement uses TRBV28 and TRBJ2-1; 11 nucleotides match TRBD2. This CDR3 spans 15 amino acids. Germline lookup yields CDR1 MDHEN and CDR2 SYDVKM. The junction had 8 bases not matched to a gene; V was cut back by 6 bases and J by 7 bases.

This sequence joins TRBV6-2 or TRBV6-3 and TRBJ2-2; the D is unclear. Looked up from germline, CDR1 is MNHEY and CDR2 is SVGEGT. The CDR3 is 15 amino acids. V was shortened by 5 bases and J by 5 bases, with 15 bases between the two germline ends. The CDR3, as DNA: TGTGCCAGCAGTCTCCTGGCCCTGGATACCGGGGAGCTGTTTTTT. Protein product: CASSLLALDTGELFF.

This clonotype came up a few times. CDR3 region: CASSLLRGGRASGSYNEQFF. The DNA of the CDR3 is TGTGCCAGCAGCTTATTAAGGGGCGGGAGGGCCTCCGGCTCCTACAATGAGCAGTTCTTC. V is TRBV7-9 and J is TRBJ2-1; 9 bases fit TRBD2. Germline V lookup: CDR1 SEHNR, CDR2 FQNEAQ (reference sequence). With V trimmed by 2 bases and J by 0 bases, 14 bases remained unmatched. The CDR3 totals 20 residues.

The CDR3 bases are TGCAGTGTACTGGACAGCCCGAACACCGGGGAGCTGTTTTTT. It yields the protein CSVLDSPNTGELFF. V and J are TRBV20-1 and TRBJ2-2; D is possibly TRBD1 (6 bases). Germline lookup yields CDR1 DFQATT and CDR2 SNEGSKA (reference sequence). The CDR3 length is 14 residues. The V end lost 7 bases, the J end lost 0 bases, and 12 bases lay between the germline ends.

The chain uses TRBV5-1 and TRBJ2-1, with D hard to call. CDR3 length: 14 amino acids. The V gene lost 0 bases and the J gene lost 8 bases, with 12 bases spanning the gap. Germline V gene lookup returns CDR1 SGHRS and CDR2 YFSETQ. This CDR3 reads CASSLGWARDEQFF. The CDR3 region has the DNA TGCGCCAGCAGCTTGGGGTGGGCGAGAGATGAGCAGTTCTTC.

This clonotype was seen more than once but under ten times. V gene TRBV5-1 combines with J gene TRBJ2-1; 7 bases fit TRBD2. Trimming cost V 5 bases and J 8 bases; bases outside gene matches: 10. CDR1 is SGHRS, CDR2 YFSETQ, per germline. The CDR3 has 14 residues. CDR3 DNA sequence: TGCGCCAGCAGAGCGGGACGCACGCCGGATGAGCAGTTCTTC. This translates into CASRAGRTPDEQFF.

This clonotype was seen more than once but under ten times. Its ends do not fully match the called genes, so a read error is possible. The CDR3 protein is CASSLRDGLEAFF. In DNA, the CDR3 is TGTGCCAGCAGCTTGCGGGACGGACTAGAAGCTTTCTTT. The genes are TRBV5-1 and TRBJ1-1, with D possibly being TRBD1 (5 bases). Germline CDR1 reads SGHRS; CDR2 reads YFSETQ. The CDR3 sequence is 13 residues long.

J is TRBJ2-1 and V is TRBV4-1; D is unclear. Germline CDR1 reads MGHRA; CDR2 reads YSYEKL. This CDR3 is built from 15 residues. The germline V and J ends were trimmed by 0 bases and 2 bases, with 8 bases remaining between them. CDR3 nucleotides: TGCGCCAGCAGCCAAGATCAGCTGACCTACAATGAGCAGTTCTTC. The encoded protein is CASSQDQLTYNEQFF.

The table lists this clonotype with many counts. One junction end disagrees with the germline gene, perhaps due to a read error. This rearrangement joins TRBV27 to TRBJ1-2; 8 bases match TRBD1. The CDR3 is 12 residues long. CDR1 is MNHEY, CDR2 SMNVEV, per germline (reference sequence). The CDR3 nucleotides read TGCGCCAGCAAGGCAGGGGGCTACGGCTACACCTTC. Encoded protein: CASKAGGYGYTF.